Listed below are T cell receptor beta chains from one sample, sequenced in a study of OX40 agonist ivuxolimab in advanced cancers. The protocol was immunoSEQ multiplex PCR, while the TCRdb copy is restricted to in-frame clones and leaves out a portion. Of approximately 7,000 clones in the sample, over 60% were seen once. Specimen: CD4+ or CD8+ T cells sorted from blood, collected in a trial of the OX40 agonist ivuxolimab. These receptors all stem from an adult with an advanced solid tumor such as melanoma, head and neck, liver or kidney cancer. Each CDR3 is given with its conserved first and last residue. A D gene is named only where the DNA matches it firmly. Rows may omit the clone size; those that give it use once, few, many or a size class.

D gene,clone size,J gene,V gene,CDR3 DNA,CDR3 protein
TRBD1,-,TRBJ2-3,TRBV10-1,TGCGCCAGCAGTGATCACCCCGAGACAGGGGGCATAGATACGCAGTATTTT,CASSDHPETGGIDTQYF
TRBD1,few,TRBJ1-4,TRBV6-6,TGTGCCAGCAGACAAATGACAGGGTGGGAAAAACTGTTTTTT,CASRQMTGWEKLFF
-,few,TRBJ2-7,TRBV7-6,TGTGCCAGCAGCTCCGGGACGGGGAAGGGCTACGAGCAGTACTTC,CASSSGTGKGYEQYF
-,-,TRBJ2-7,TRBV5-6,TGTGCCAGCAGCTTGGTGGGCCGCTCCTACGAGCAGTACTTC,CASSLVGRSYEQYF
TRBD1,-,TRBJ2-7,TRBV7-9,TGTGCCAGCAGTCTACAGGGGATCTCCTACGAGCAGTACTTC,CASSLQGISYEQYF
-,-,TRBJ1-2,TRBV11-2,TGTGCCAGCAGCTTGCAGGGAAGTTTTAACTATGGCTACACCTTC,CASSLQGSFNYGYTF
-,-,TRBJ1-2,TRBV9,TGTGCCAGCAGGGAGTCCTATGGCTACACCTTC,CASRESYGYTF
TRBD2,-,TRBJ2-7,TRBV10-1,TGCGCCAGAACCGGGACTAGCATCTACGAGCAGTACTTC,CARTGTSIYEQYF
-,-,TRBJ2-2,TRBV9,TGTGCCAGCAGCGGGTTTGCAAACACCGGGGAGCTGTTTTTT,CASSGFANTGELFF
TRBD1,few,TRBJ2-4,TRBV11-3,TGTGCCAGCAGCCCCAGCTGGACAGGGACGGTTGGTCAGTACTTC,CASSPSWTGTVGQYF
-,-,TRBJ1-2,TRBV9,TGTGCCAGCAGCAAGGAAGGGGATGGCTACACCTTC,CASSKEGDGYTF
TRBD1,medium-sized,TRBJ2-7,TRBV2,TGTGCCAGCAGCGGGACAGGGGCGAGCTACGAGCAGTACTTC,CASSGTGASYEQYF
-,-,TRBJ2-2,TRBV5-6,TGTGCCAGCAGCTTGTGGTCACACTCGAACACCGGGGAGCTGTTTTTT,CASSLWSHSNTGELFF
-,-,TRBJ2-1,TRBV4-3,TGCGCCAGCAGCCAAGAGTGGTATGCCAATGAGCAGTTCTTC,CASSQEWYANEQFF